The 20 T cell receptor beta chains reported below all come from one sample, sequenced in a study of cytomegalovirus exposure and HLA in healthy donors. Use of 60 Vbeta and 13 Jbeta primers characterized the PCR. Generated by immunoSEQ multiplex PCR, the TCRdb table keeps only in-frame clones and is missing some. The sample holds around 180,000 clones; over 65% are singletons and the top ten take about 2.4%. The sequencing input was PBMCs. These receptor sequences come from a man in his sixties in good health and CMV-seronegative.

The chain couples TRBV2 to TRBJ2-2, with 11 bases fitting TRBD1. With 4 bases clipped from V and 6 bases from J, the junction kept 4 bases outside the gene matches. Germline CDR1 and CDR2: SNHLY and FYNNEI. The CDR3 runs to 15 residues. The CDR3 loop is CASSGPGQGAGELFF. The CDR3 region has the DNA TGTGCCAGCAGTGGACCGGGACAGGGGGCCGGGGAGCTGTTTTTT.

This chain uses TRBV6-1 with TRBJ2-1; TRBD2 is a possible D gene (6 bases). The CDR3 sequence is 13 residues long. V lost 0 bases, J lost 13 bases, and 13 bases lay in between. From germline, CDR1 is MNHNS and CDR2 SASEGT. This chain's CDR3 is CASSEARRGTQFF. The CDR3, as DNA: TGTGCCAGCAGTGAAGCGAGGCGGGGCACCCAGTTCTTC.

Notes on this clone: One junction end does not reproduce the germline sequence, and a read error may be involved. CDR3 protein: CSVRWTGINGYPF. CDR3 coding DNA: TGCAGCGTCCGATGGACAGGGATTAATGGCTACCCCTTC. The chain is built from TRBV29-1 and TRBJ1-2, with 8 bases aligning to TRBD1. Germline assignment: CDR1 SQVTM and CDR2 ANQGSEA. The CDR3 loop spans 13 amino acids.

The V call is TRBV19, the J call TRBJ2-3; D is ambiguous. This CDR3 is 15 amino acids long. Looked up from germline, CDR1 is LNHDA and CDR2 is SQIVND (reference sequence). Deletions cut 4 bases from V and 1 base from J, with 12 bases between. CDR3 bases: TGTGCCAGTAGTACCCCCCTCTTTGGCACAGATACGCAGTATTTT. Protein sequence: CASSTPLFGTDTQYF.

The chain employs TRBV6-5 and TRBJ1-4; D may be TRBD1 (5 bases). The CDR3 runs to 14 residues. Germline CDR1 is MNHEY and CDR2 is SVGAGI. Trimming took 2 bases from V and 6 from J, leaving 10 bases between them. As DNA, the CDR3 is TGTGCCAGCAGTTACGGTGGGGCCGATGAAAAACTGTTTTTT. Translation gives CASSYGGADEKLFF.

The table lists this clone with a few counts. The CDR3: CAISEGRGGIDEQFF. CDR3 sequence (DNA): TGTGCCATCAGTGAGGGGCGGGGGGGCATCGATGAGCAGTTCTTC. The genes are TRBV10-3 and TRBJ2-1; 9 bases are a match to TRBD2. The CDR3 runs to 15 residues. The junction had 7 bases not matched to a gene; V was cut back by 2 bases and J by 8 bases. The germline gives CDR1 ENHRY, CDR2 SYGVKD.

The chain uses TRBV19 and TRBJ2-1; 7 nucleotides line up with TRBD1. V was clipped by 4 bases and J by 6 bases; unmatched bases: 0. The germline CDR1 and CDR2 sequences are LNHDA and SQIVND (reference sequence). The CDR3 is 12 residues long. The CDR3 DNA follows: TGTGCCAGTAGTAGACAGGGCAATGAGCAGTTCTTC. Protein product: CASSRQGNEQFF.

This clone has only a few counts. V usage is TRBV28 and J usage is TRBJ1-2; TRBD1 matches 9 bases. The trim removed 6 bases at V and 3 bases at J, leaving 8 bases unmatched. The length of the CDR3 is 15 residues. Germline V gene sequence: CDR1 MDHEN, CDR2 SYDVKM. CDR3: CASSLQGARDYGYTF. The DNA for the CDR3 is TGTGCCAGCAGCTTACAGGGGGCACGAGACTATGGCTACACCTTC.

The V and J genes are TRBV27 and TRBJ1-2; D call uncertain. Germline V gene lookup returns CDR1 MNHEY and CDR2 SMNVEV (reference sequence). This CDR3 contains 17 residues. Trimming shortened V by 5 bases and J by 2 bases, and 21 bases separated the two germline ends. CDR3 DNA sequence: TGTGCCAGCAGTCCCTACCCCCCACGGACGGGAAACTATGGCTACACCTTC. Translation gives CASSPYPPRTGNYGYTF.

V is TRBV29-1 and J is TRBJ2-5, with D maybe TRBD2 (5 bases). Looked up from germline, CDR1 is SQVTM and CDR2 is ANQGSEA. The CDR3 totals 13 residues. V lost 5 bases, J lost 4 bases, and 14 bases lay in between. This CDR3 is CSVSAEARETQYF. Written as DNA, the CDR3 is TGCAGCGTTTCGGCGGAGGCAAGAGAGACCCAGTACTTC.

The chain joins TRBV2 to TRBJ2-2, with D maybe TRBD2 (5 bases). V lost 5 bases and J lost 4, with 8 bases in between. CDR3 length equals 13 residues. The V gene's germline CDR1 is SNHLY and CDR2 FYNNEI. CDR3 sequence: CASSYAGTGELFF. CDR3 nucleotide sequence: TGTGCCAGCAGTTACGCGGGCACCGGGGAGCTGTTTTTT. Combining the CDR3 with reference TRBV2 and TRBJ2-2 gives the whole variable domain EPEVTQTPSHQVTQMGQEVILRCVPISNHLYFYWYRQILGQKVEFLVSFYNNEISEKSEIFDDQFSVERPDGSNFTLKIRSTKLEDSAMYFCASSYAGTGELFFGEGSRLTVL.

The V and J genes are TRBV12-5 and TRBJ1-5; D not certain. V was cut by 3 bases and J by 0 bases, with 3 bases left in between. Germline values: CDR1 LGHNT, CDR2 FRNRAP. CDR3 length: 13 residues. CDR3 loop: CASGFGSNQPQHF. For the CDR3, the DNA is TGTGCTAGTGGTTTCGGTAGCAATCAGCCCCAGCATTTT.

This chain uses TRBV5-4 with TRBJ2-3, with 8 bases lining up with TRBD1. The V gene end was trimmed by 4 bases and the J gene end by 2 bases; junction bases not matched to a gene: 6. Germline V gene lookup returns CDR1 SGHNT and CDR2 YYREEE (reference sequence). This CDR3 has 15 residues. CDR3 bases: TGTGCCAGCAGCCTGTGGACAGGGCCCACAGATACGCAGTATTTT. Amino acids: CASSLWTGPTDTQYF.

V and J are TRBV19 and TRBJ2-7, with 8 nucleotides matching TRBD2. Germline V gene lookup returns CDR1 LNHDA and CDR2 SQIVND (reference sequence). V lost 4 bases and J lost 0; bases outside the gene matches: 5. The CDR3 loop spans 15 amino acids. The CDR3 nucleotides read TGTGCCAGTAGTACCGTTAGCGGGGACTCCTACGAGCAGTACTTC. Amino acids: CASSTVSGDSYEQYF.

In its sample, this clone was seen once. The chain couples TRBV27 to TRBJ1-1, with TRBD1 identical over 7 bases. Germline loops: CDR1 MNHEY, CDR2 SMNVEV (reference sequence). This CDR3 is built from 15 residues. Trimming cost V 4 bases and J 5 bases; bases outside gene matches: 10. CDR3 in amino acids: CASSSWDSAGTEAFF. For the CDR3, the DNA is TGTGCCAGCAGTTCCTGGGACAGTGCAGGGACTGAAGCTTTCTTT.

The CDR3 protein is CASSFENRGTDTQYF. CDR3 bases: TGCGCCAGCAGCTTTGAGAACCGAGGGACAGATACGCAGTATTTT. The chain employs TRBV5-1 and TRBJ2-3, with D perhaps TRBD2 (5 bases). The CDR3 length is 15 residues. Germline lookup yields CDR1 SGHRS and CDR2 YFSETQ. Trimming removed 2 bases at V and 3 bases at J, with 13 bases between.

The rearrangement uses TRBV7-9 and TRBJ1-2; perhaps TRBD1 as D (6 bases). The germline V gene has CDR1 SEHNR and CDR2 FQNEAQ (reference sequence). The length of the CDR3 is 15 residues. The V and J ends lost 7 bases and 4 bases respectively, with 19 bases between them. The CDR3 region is CASTTGTLRPYGYTF. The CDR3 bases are TGTGCCAGCACCACCGGGACATTAAGACCCTATGGCTACACCTTC.

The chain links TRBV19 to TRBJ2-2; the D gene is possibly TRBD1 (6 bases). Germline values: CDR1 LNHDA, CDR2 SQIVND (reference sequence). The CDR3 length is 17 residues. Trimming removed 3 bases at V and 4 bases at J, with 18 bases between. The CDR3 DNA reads TGTGCCAGTAGTATTTATCGCGACAGGCGGAGCACCGGGGAGCTGTTTTTT. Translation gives CASSIYRDRRSTGELFF.

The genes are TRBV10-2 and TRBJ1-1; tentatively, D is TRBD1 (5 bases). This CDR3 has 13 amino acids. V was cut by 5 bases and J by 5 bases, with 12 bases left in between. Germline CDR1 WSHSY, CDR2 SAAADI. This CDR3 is CASSPKGQTEAFF. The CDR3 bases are TGCGCCAGCAGTCCGAAGGGGCAAACTGAAGCTTTCTTT.

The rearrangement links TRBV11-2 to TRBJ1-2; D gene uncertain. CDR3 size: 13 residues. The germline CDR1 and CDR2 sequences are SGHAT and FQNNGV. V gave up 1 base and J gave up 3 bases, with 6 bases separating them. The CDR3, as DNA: TGTGCCAGCAGCTTAGGTTCAGACTATGGCTACACCTTC. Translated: CASSLGSDYGYTF.